The 11 T cell receptor beta chains reported below all come from one sample, sequenced in a study of monozygotic twins with inflammatory bowel disease. Reanalyzing the 5' RACE reads, TCRdb keeps one entry per CDR3 protein, without DNA. This sample's table reports 300,000 to 400,000 distinct CDR3 sequences. Sequenced sample: blood. The receptors here all came from a human donor with ulcerative colitis or Crohn's disease, or a healthy co-twin of an affected twin (not recorded which).

V is TRBV7-9 and J is TRBJ1-4. Germline V gives CDR1 SEHNR, CDR2 FQNEAQ (reference sequence). The CDR3 consists of 16 residues. CDR3 loop: CASSLALTTTNEKLFF.

The chain joins TRBV27 to TRBJ2-1; TCRdb selects TRBD1, and the lack of DNA leaves this call unchecked. The CDR3 has 16 residues. Germline CDR1 reads MNHEY; CDR2 reads SMNVEV (reference sequence). CDR3 loop: CASSLMGQVVHNEQFF.

This CDR3 is CASSPSTGQGAGYTF. The V and J genes are TRBV7-3 and TRBJ1-2; absent DNA, TCRdb's TRBD1 call cannot be checked. The CDR3 extends over 15 amino acids. Germline loops: CDR1 SGHTA, CDR2 FQGTGA.

The chain links TRBV29-1 to TRBJ1-1; lacking DNA, the TRBD1 call made by TCRdb goes unchecked. From germline, CDR1 is SQVTM and CDR2 ANQGSEA. CDR3 length equals 14 residues. Here the CDR3 reads CSVEATSGAGEAFF.

The V and J genes are TRBV2 and TRBJ1-6; lacking DNA, the TRBD1 call made by TCRdb goes unchecked. The CDR3 is 14 amino acids. CDR1 is SNHLY, CDR2 FYNNEI, per germline. CDR3 amino acids: CASSEVGDNSPLHF. Full variable domain (rest looked up from reference TRBV2 and TRBJ1-6): EPEVTQTPSHQVTQMGQEVILRCVPISNHLYFYWYRQILGQKVEFLVSFYNNEISEKSEIFDDQFSVERPDGSNFTLKIRSTKLEDSAMYFCASSEVGDNSPLHFGNGTRLTVT.

This rearrangement joins TRBV7-3 to TRBJ2-3; the TCRdb D gene call, TRBD2, has no DNA to confirm it. The CDR3 extends over 16 amino acids. Looked up from germline, CDR1 is SGHTA and CDR2 is FQGTGA. The CDR3 protein is CASSPRRRGDGDTQYF.

The V call is TRBV4-3, the J call TRBJ2-5. The CDR3 length is 13 residues. Per germline, CDR1 LGHNA and CDR2 YSLEER. The CDR3 spells CASSQVTQETQYF.

The rearrangement uses TRBV4-1 and TRBJ2-7; the D gene TCRdb calls, TRBD2, cannot be checked with no DNA. This CDR3 comprises 16 residues. Per germline, CDR1 MGHRA and CDR2 YSYEKL. Here the CDR3 reads CASSQDWERGRNEQYF.

The V gene is TRBV7-3, the J gene TRBJ2-3; without DNA, the TCRdb call of TRBD2 cannot be checked. Germline loops: CDR1 SGHTA, CDR2 FQGTGA. CDR3 length: 16 amino acids. The CDR3 loop reads CASSLRAGPSTDTQYF. Full variable domain (outside the CDR3, taken from reference TRBV7-3 and TRBJ2-3): GAGVSQTPSNKVTEKGKYVELRCDPISGHTALYWYRQSLGQGPEFLIYFQGTGAADDSGLPNDRFFAVRPEGSVSTLKIQRTERGDSAVYLCASSLRAGPSTDTQYFGPGTRLTVL.

The V and J genes are TRBV5-1 and TRBJ2-5; lacking DNA, the TRBD1 call made by TCRdb goes unchecked. The germline CDR1 and CDR2 sequences are SGHRS and YFSETQ. This CDR3 has 14 residues. The CDR3 region is CASRPRQGSETQYF.

The chain links TRBV16 to TRBJ1-1; TCRdb reports TRBD1, a call that lacks DNA to check it against. This CDR3 contains 14 residues. Per the germline V gene, CDR1 is KGHSY and CDR2 is FQNENV. The CDR3 reads CASSHTGDLAEAFF.